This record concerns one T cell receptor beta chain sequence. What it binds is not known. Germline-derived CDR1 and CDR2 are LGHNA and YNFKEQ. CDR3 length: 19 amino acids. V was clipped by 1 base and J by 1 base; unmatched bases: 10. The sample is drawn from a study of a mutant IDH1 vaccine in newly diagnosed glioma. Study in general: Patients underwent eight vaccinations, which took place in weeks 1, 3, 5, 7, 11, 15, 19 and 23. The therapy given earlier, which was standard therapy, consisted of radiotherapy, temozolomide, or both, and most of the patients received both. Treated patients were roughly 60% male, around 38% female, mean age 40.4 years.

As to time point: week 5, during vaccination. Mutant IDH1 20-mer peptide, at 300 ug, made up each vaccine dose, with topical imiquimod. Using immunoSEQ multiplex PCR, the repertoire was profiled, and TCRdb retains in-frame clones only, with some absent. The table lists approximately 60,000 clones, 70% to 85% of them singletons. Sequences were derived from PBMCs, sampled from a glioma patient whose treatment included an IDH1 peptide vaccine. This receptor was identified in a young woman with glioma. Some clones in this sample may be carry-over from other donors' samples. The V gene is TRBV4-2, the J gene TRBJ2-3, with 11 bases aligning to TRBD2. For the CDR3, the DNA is TGTGCCAGCAGCCAAGGGGAGGCTAGCGGGAGGTTGGGCACAGATACGCAGTATTTT. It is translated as CASSQGEASGRLGTDTQYF.